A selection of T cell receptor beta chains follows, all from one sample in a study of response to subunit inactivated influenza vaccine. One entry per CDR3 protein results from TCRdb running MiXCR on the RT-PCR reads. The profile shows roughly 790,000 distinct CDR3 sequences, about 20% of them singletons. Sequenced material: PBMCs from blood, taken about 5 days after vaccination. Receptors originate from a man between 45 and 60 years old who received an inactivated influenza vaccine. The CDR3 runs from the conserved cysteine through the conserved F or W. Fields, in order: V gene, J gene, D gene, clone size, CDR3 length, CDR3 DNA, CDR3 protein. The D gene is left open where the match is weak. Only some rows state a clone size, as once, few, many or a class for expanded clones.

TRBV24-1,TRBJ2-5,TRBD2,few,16,TGTGCCACCAGTGCACCTAGCGGGAGACGCCAAGAGACCCAGTACTTC,CATSAPSGRRQETQYF
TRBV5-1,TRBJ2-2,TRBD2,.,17,TGCGCCAGCAGCGTCTCGGGACTAGCCCAGAGGACCGGGGAGCTGTTTTTT,CASSVSGLAQRTGELFF
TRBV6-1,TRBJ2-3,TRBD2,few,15,TGTGCCAGCAGCCAGGGGAATAGCGGGATAGATACGCAGTATTTT,CASSQGNSGIDTQYF
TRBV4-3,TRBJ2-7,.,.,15,TGCGCCAGCAGCCAAGGAGCTGGGGGGCTCTACGAGCAGTACTTC,CASSQGAGGLYEQYF
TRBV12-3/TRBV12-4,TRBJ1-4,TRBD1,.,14,TGTGCCAGCAGTTTACGACAGGGGGACGAAAAACTGTTTTTT,CASSLRQGDEKLFF
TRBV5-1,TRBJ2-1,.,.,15,TGCGCCAGCAGCTTTATGGGGGGCCCCTACAATGAGCAGTTCTTC,CASSFMGGPYNEQFF
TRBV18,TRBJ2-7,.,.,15,TGTGCCAGCTCACCACCCGGGGTCCCTTTCTACGAGCAGTACTTC,CASSPPGVPFYEQYF
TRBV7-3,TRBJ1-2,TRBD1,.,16,TGTGCCAGCAGCGAATGGGACAGCGCCTCTAACTATGGCTACACCTTC,CASSEWDSASNYGYTF
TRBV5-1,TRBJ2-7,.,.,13,TGCGCCAGCAGCCATGGGGTGCGCTACGAGCAGTACTTC,CASSHGVRYEQYF
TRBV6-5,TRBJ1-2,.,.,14,TGTGCCAGCAGTTACTATGGGGAGGGCTATGGCTACACCTTC,CASSYYGEGYGYTF
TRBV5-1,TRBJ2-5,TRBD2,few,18,TGCGCCAGCAGCACAAGACTAGCGGGGGGGAAAAGACAAGAGACCCAGTACTTC,CASSTRLAGGKRQETQYF
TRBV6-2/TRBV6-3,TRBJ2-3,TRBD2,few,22,TGTGCCAGCAGTTACTCCGCCTCGCCGCTAGCGGGAGGGCAATCTGGCTTCTCTACGCAGTATTTT,CASSYSASPLAGGQSGFSTQYF
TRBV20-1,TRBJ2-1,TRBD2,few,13,TGCAGTGCTAGGCGGACTAGCGGGATCGGGCAGTTCTTC,CSARRTSGIGQFF
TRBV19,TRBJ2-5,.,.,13,TGTGCCAGTGGTCCGGGGGCGGGAGAGACCCAGTACTTC,CASGPGAGETQYF
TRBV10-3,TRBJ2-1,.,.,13,TGTGCCATCAGTGTTCAGGACCTGGCGGAGCAGTTCTTC,CAISVQDLAEQFF
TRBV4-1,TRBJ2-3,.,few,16,TGCGCCAGCAGCCACACCACCCAGGGGGGGACAGATACGCAGTATTTT,CASSHTTQGGTDTQYF
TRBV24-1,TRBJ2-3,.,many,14,TGTGCCACCAGTGACGACGGATTCACAGATACGCAGTATTTT,CATSDDGFTDTQYF
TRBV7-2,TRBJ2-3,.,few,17,TGTGCCAGCAGCAAAGGCCCCTCGGCAAGCGCCACAGATACGCAGTATTTT,CASSKGPSASATDTQYF
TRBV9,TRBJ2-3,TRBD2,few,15,TGTGCCAGCAGCGTAAGCGGGAGTGGCGCAGATACGCAGTATTTT,CASSVSGSGADTQYF
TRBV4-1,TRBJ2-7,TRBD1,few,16,TGCGCCAGCAGCCAAGGAGGGACAGGCTTACTCTACGAGCAGTACTTC,CASSQGGTGLLYEQYF
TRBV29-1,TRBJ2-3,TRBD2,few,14,TGCAGCGTTCGAGCTAGCGGGAGAACTGATACGCAGTATTTT,CSVRASGRTDTQYF
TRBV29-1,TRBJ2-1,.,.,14,TGCAGCGTGGCAAGGACCGTCGGGTACAATGAGCAGTTCTTC,CSVARTVGYNEQFF
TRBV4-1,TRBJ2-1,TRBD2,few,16,TGCGCCAGCAGCCAAGATTCGACTAGCGGGGGGGGAGAGCAGTTCTTC,CASSQDSTSGGGEQFF
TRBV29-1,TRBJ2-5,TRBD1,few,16,TGCAGCGTGGGAAAATTCGGGACAGGGAGGGCAGAGACCCAGTACTTC,CSVGKFGTGRAETQYF
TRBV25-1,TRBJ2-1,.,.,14,TGTGGCAGGAGGGGGCAGGGAGTTACCGATGAGCAGTTCTTC,CGRRGQGVTDEQFF
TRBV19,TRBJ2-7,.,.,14,TGTGCCAGTAGTATTGGACGTCCGGTCTACGAGCAGTACTTC,CASSIGRPVYEQYF
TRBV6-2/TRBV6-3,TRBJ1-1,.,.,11,TGTGCCAGCAGTTACGCTGTGAAAGCTTTCTTT,CASSYAVKAFF
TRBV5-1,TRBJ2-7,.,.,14,TGCGCCAGCAGCTTCAGGGACGTAGCCTACGAGCAGTACTTC,CASSFRDVAYEQYF
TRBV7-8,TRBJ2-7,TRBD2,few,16,TGTGCCAGCAGCGTTGGACTAGCGGGAGGGCCGTACGAGCAGTACTTC,CASSVGLAGGPYEQYF
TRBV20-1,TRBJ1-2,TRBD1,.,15,TGCAGTGCCCTGAACCCGGGACAGGGATCCTATGGCTACACCTTC,CSALNPGQGSYGYTF